Shown below are 20 T cell receptor beta chains from a single sample sequenced in a study of OX40 agonist ivuxolimab in advanced cancers. TCRdb's table, derived via immunoSEQ multiplex PCR, lists solely in-frame clones and lacks some. The table records fewer than 90,000 clones, 65% to 85% of them present only once. Here the sequenced sample was CD4+ or CD8+ T cells sorted from blood, taken in a trial of the OX40 agonist ivuxolimab. The receptors shown here come from an adult with an advanced solid tumor such as melanoma, head and neck, liver or kidney cancer.

This clone was seen just once. The chain recombines TRBV5-1 with TRBJ1-1, with a possible D match to TRBD1 (5 bases). Trimming stripped 0 bases from V and 7 bases from J, with 25 bases between. CDR1 is SGHRS, CDR2 YFSETQ, per germline. This CDR3 has 18 amino acids. The CDR3 bases are TGCGCCAGCAGCTTGGCCCGCTTTTTCTGGACAACGTTCAATGAAGCTTTCTTT. Translated: CASSLARFFWTTFNEAFF.

The V call is TRBV5-5, the J call TRBJ2-7; 11 bases line up with TRBD2. The CDR3 extends over 17 amino acids. The V gene's germline CDR1 is SGHKS and CDR2 YYEKEE (reference sequence). V gave up 5 bases and J gave up 5 bases; unmatched junction bases: 15. CDR3 nucleotide sequence: TGTGCCAGCAGTTTAATAGCGGGGGGGATAGGGATCCACGAGCAGTACTTC. Translated, it gives CASSLIAGGIGIHEQYF.

The V call is TRBV5-1, the J call TRBJ2-3, with 7 bases aligning to TRBD2. The CDR3 length is 16 residues. Looked up from germline, CDR1 is SGHRS and CDR2 is YFSETQ. V trimming: 6 bases; J trimming: 4 bases; junction bases outside the gene matches: 14. CDR3: CASTPLGGGRADTQYF. DNA of the CDR3: TGCGCCAGCACCCCCTTGGGGGGGGGAAGGGCAGATACGCAGTATTTT.

The chain recombines TRBV5-1 with TRBJ2-5; TRBD2 matches at 7 bases. CDR3 length equals 16 residues. The V and J ends lost 4 bases and 4 bases, in that order; junction bases with no gene match: 13. The germline gives CDR1 SGHRS, CDR2 YFSETQ. The CDR3 sequence: CASSLQGSSGGETQYF. For the CDR3, the DNA is TGCGCCAGCAGCCTCCAGGGTTCCTCGGGGGGAGAGACCCAGTACTTC. Full variable domain (rest looked up from reference TRBV5-1 and TRBJ2-5): KAGVTQTPRYLIKTRGQQVTLSCSPISGHRSVSWYQQTPGQGLQFLFEYFSETQRNKGNFPGRFSGRQFSNSRSEMNVSTLELGDSALYLCASSLQGSSGGETQYFGPGTRLLVL.

The chain employs TRBV15 and TRBJ2-1; 9 bases match TRBD1. The trim removed 3 bases at V and 5 bases at J, leaving 5 bases unmatched. CDR3 length equals 15 residues. Germline CDR1 LNHNV, CDR2 YYDKDF (reference sequence). CDR3 DNA: TGTGCCACCAGCAGCGGGACAGGGATCCACAATGAGCAGTTCTTC. Its protein product is CATSSGTGIHNEQFF.

V and J are TRBV5-4 and TRBJ1-2; the D gene is possibly TRBD1 (6 bases). This CDR3 has 15 amino acids. Trimming removed 4 bases from V and 2 bases from J, with 15 bases in between. Germline V CDR1 and CDR2: SGHNT, YYREEE (reference sequence). CDR3 loop: CASSPGMTGNYGYTF. CDR3 DNA sequence: TGTGCCAGCAGCCCCGGAATGACAGGAAACTATGGCTACACCTTC. Supplemented by reference TRBV5-4 and TRBJ1-2, the full variable domain reads ETGVTQSPTHLIKTRGQQVTLRCSSQSGHNTVSWYQQALGQGPQFIFQYYREEENGRGNFPPRFSGLQFPNYSSELNVNALELDDSALYLCASSPGMTGNYGYTFGSGTRLTVV.

The chain links TRBV6-1 to TRBJ1-4, with 10 bases aligning to TRBD1. The germline gives CDR1 MNHNS, CDR2 SASEGT. The CDR3 covers 15 residues. V was pared by 4 bases and J by 8 bases, with 7 bases of the junction left unmatched. CDR3 region: CASSAPGQGDEKLFF. CDR3 bases: TGTGCCAGCAGTGCACCCGGACAGGGGGACGAAAAACTGTTTTTT.

The genes are TRBV12-2 and TRBJ2-5. TRBV12-2 is marked as a pseudogene. The CDR3 is 12 residues long. The CDR3 DNA follows: TGTGCAAGTACTGGCTGTCAAGAGACCCAGTACTTC. Its translation is CASTGCQETQYF.

CDR3 in DNA: TGTGCCAGCAGCCAAAACAGGGATCACGAGCAGTACTTC. It is translated as CASSQNRDHEQYF. The chain employs TRBV14 and TRBJ2-7, with a possible D match to TRBD1 (6 bases). The germline CDR1 and CDR2 sequences are SGHDN and FVKESK. The CDR3 consists of 13 residues. V lost 2 bases, J lost 5 bases, and 10 bases lay in between.

This chain links TRBV6-1 with TRBJ1-5, with D tentatively TRBD1 (5 bases). The CDR3 extends over 16 amino acids. CDR1 is MNHNS, CDR2 SASEGT, per germline. Trimming cost V 0 bases and J 2 bases, with 11 bases left between them. CDR3 in DNA: TGTGCCAGCAGTGAAGCGGTAGGGGCGCGCAATCAGCCCCAGCATTTT. This translates into CASSEAVGARNQPQHF.

The V and J genes are TRBV2 and TRBJ1-1; no definite D call. Germline V gene data show CDR1 as SNHLY and CDR2 as FYNNEI. The germline V and J ends were trimmed by 4 bases and 0 bases, with 6 bases remaining between them. The CDR3 extends over 13 amino acids. Here the CDR3 reads CASSVDLNTEAFF. CDR3 DNA sequence: TGTGCCAGCAGTGTAGACCTGAACACTGAAGCTTTCTTT. The whole variable domain, filled in from reference TRBV2 and TRBJ1-1, reads EPEVTQTPSHQVTQMGQEVILRCVPISNHLYFYWYRQILGQKVEFLVSFYNNEISEKSEIFDDQFSVERPDGSNFTLKIRSTKLEDSAMYFCASSVDLNTEAFFGQGTRLTVV.

The count of this clone is one. The chain links TRBV5-1 to TRBJ2-2, with 8 bases matching TRBD1. This CDR3 contains 16 residues. Germline V gene sequence: CDR1 SGHRS, CDR2 YFSETQ. The trim removed 0 bases at V and 4 bases at J, leaving 5 bases unmatched. The CDR3 nucleotides read TGCGCCAGCAGCTTGGCCCCCGGGACAGGCACCGGGGAGCTGTTTTTT. It yields the protein CASSLAPGTGTGELFF.

This clone was observed a handful of times. The chain combines TRBV27 with TRBJ1-5; tentatively, D is TRBD1 (6 bases). Germline loops: CDR1 MNHEY, CDR2 SMNVEV (reference sequence). V lost 5 bases and J lost 0, with 8 bases in between. The length of the CDR3 is 14 residues. The CDR3: CASSRTDSNQPQHF. CDR3 DNA: TGTGCCAGCAGTCGGACAGATAGCAATCAGCCCCAGCATTTT.

V usage is TRBV5-1 and J usage is TRBJ2-3, with 8 bases aligning to TRBD1. The ends lost 4 bases at V and 1 base at J; junction bases unmatched: 5. The CDR3 sequence is 15 residues long. The V gene's germline CDR1 is SGHRS and CDR2 YFSETQ. The CDR3 spells CASSRPGQGTDTQYF. The DNA for the CDR3 is TGCGCCAGCAGCCGTCCGGGACAGGGCACAGATACGCAGTATTTT. Together with reference TRBV5-1 and TRBJ2-3, the CDR3 gives the full variable domain: KAGVTQTPRYLIKTRGQQVTLSCSPISGHRSVSWYQQTPGQGLQFLFEYFSETQRNKGNFPGRFSGRQFSNSRSEMNVSTLELGDSALYLCASSRPGQGTDTQYFGPGTRLTVL.

This rearrangement joins TRBV7-2 to TRBJ2-2; 7 bases are a match to TRBD2. Germline CDR1 SGHTA, CDR2 FQGNSA. This CDR3 spans 16 amino acids. V gave up 2 bases and J gave up 7 bases; unmatched junction bases: 10. The CDR3, as DNA: TGTGCCAGCAGCTTACAGCTGGGGGGGGTGGTCGGGGAGCTGTTTTTT. Encoded protein: CASSLQLGGVVGELFF.

This clone was seen a few times. CDR3 amino acids: CAISLSNQPQHF. Written as DNA, the CDR3 is TGTGCCATCTCTTTAAGCAATCAGCCCCAGCATTTT. The V call is TRBV10-3, the J call TRBJ1-5, with unresolved D. V dropped 8 bases and J dropped 1 base, with 6 bases sitting between them. Germline values: CDR1 ENHRY, CDR2 SYGVKD. This CDR3 spans 12 amino acids.

The CDR3 region is CASSPRPQGGDEKLFF. CDR3 nucleotide sequence: TGCGCCAGCAGCCCCAGACCCCAGGGCGGGGATGAAAAACTGTTTTTT. The rearrangement joins TRBV5-1 to TRBJ1-4, with a weak D call TRBD1 (5 bases). From germline, CDR1 is SGHRS and CDR2 YFSETQ. The CDR3 sequence is 16 residues long. Trimming left V 4 bases short and J 6 bases short, with 19 bases between.

The gene calls are TRBV10-3 and TRBJ2-7; D gene ambiguous. Germline V gene sequence: CDR1 ENHRY, CDR2 SYGVKD. With 2 bases removed from V and 2 bases from J, the gap between germline ends came to 10 bases. CDR3 length equals 14 residues. CDR3 in DNA: TGTGCCATCAGTGAGACACAACACCCCTACGAGCAGTACTTC. It is translated as CAISETQHPYEQYF.

The chain recombines TRBV27 with TRBJ2-7; perhaps TRBD2 as D (7 bases). V was trimmed by 2 bases and J by 1 base, leaving 12 bases between them. This CDR3 comprises 15 residues. The germline CDR1 and CDR2 sequences are MNHEY and SMNVEV (reference sequence). DNA for the CDR3: TGTGCCAGCAGTTTAAGGGGGGGGCCGTCCTACGAGCAGTACTTC. Translating gives CASSLRGGPSYEQYF.

This sequence joins TRBV4-1 and TRBJ1-2, with 8 bases fitting TRBD1. J was trimmed by 3 bases and V by 0 bases; bases with no gene match: 6. This CDR3 has 16 amino acids. Germline V CDR1 and CDR2: MGHRA, YSYEKL. The CDR3 DNA reads TGCGCCAGCAGCCAAGACCTCGACAGGGGTGACTATGGCTACACCTTC. It specifies CASSQDLDRGDYGYTF.